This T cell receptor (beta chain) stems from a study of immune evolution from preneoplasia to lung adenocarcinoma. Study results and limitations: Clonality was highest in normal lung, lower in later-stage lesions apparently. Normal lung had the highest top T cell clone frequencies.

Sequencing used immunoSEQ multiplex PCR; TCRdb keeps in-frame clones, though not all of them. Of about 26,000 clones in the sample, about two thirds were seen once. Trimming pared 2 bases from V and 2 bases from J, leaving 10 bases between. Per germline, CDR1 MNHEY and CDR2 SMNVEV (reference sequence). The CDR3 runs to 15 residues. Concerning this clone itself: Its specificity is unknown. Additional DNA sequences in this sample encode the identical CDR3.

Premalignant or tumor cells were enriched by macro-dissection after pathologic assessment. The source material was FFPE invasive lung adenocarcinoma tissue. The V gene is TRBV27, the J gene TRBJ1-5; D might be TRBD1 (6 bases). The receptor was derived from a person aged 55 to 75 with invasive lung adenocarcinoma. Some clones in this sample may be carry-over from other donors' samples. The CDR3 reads CASSLNREGNQPQHF. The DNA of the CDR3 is TGTGCCAGCAGTTTAAACAGGGAAGGCAATCAGCCCCAGCATTTT.